Below are 22 T cell receptor beta chains sequenced from a single sample in a study of neoadjuvant anti-PD-1 for oral cavity cancer. The sample's time point: after neoadjuvant nivolumab, at surgical resection. Profiled with immunoSEQ multiplex PCR; TCRdb holds only in-frame clones, not every one. The data hold some 10,000 clones, with roughly 61% observed a single time. Source: tumor tissue, taken after nivolumab (anti-PD-1) treatment. The source is a person aged 40 to 85 with oral cavity squamous cell carcinoma.

This chain joins TRBV19 and TRBJ1-2; D call uncertain. The ends were cut back, 3 bases at V and 4 bases at J, with 15 bases in the middle. CDR3 length: 15 amino acids. Germline V gene lookup returns CDR1 LNHDA and CDR2 SQIVND (reference sequence). CDR3 loop: CASSIPRAATYGYTF. Written as DNA, the CDR3 is TGTGCCAGTAGTATCCCCCGGGCAGCCACCTATGGCTACACCTTC.

This chain uses TRBV5-5 with TRBJ1-2; 11 bases agree with TRBD1. This CDR3 region has 15 residues. Germline lookup yields CDR1 SGHKS and CDR2 YYEKEE (reference sequence). The junction had 6 bases not matched to a gene; V was cut back by 5 bases and J by 3 bases. For the CDR3, the DNA is TGTGCCAGCAGTTCTGGGACAGGGGGGGACTATGGCTACACCTTC. This gives the protein CASSSGTGGDYGYTF.

The CDR3 reads CASSLYRGGHEQYF. The CDR3 bases are TGCGCCAGCAGCTTGTACAGGGGGGGCCACGAGCAGTACTTC. The chain recombines TRBV5-1 with TRBJ2-7; TRBD1 is a possible D gene (8 bases). CDR3 length: 14 residues. Germline values: CDR1 SGHRS, CDR2 YFSETQ. Trimming removed 1 base from V and 5 bases from J, with 13 bases in between.

V usage is TRBV7-2 and J usage is TRBJ1-5; D gene uncertain. Germline loops: CDR1 SGHTA, CDR2 FQGNSA. The CDR3 length is 13 residues. V was cut by 3 bases and J by 7 bases, with 10 bases left in between. CDR3 in amino acids: CASSFPSLQPQHF. The CDR3 DNA is TGTGCCAGCAGCTTTCCTTCTTTGCAGCCCCAGCATTTT.

The chain has TRBV10-2 and TRBJ2-3, with 10 bases matching TRBD2. Germline V gene data show CDR1 as WSHSY and CDR2 as SAAADI. The CDR3 loop spans 14 amino acids. The V segment lost 6 bases and the J segment 3 bases; nucleotides outside the gene matches: 3. CDR3 nucleotide sequence: TGCGCCAGCAGACTAGCGGGGATGACAGATACGCAGTATTTT. This sequence encodes CASRLAGMTDTQYF.

The CDR3 protein is CASSPRQENGEQYF. The CDR3 bases are TGTGCCAGCAGTCCCCGACAGGAGAATGGCGAGCAGTACTTC. The chain has TRBV6-1 and TRBJ2-7, with a possible D match to TRBD1 (6 bases). Germline lookup yields CDR1 MNHNS and CDR2 SASEGT. The V end lost 5 bases, the J end lost 6 bases, and 17 bases lay between the germline ends. The CDR3 covers 14 residues.

The V gene is TRBV6-1, the J gene TRBJ1-6; possibly TRBD1 for D (6 bases). Germline V gene data show CDR1 as MNHNS and CDR2 as SASEGT. V gave up 6 bases and J gave up 7 bases, with 16 bases separating them. The CDR3 loop spans 15 amino acids. DNA of the CDR3: TGTGCCAGCAGGGCCCTCTCACAGGGAAATTCACCCCTCCACTTT. Its protein is CASRALSQGNSPLHF.

The chain's CDR3 is CASTWTESNTEAFF. The CDR3 DNA reads TGTGCCAGCACCTGGACGGAGTCGAACACTGAAGCTTTCTTT. The chain is built from TRBV6-6 and TRBJ1-1; no firm D call. Germline CDR1 reads MNHNY; CDR2 reads SVGAGI (reference sequence). This CDR3 has 14 residues. V dropped 7 bases and J dropped 1 base, with 13 bases sitting between them.

This clone occurred a few times. The V and J genes are TRBV28 and TRBJ2-7, with 9 nucleotides matching TRBD1. The ends lost 2 bases at V and 7 bases at J; junction bases unmatched: 9. The CDR3 has 15 amino acids. Looked up from germline, CDR1 is MDHEN and CDR2 is SYDVKM. CDR3 protein: CASSLEGTGSGEQYF. DNA for the CDR3: TGTGCCAGCAGTTTAGAGGGGACAGGGTCGGGTGAGCAGTACTTC.

The CDR3 nucleotides are TGTGCCAGCAGTTACTCCGGGACAGGGGGTGAAAAACTGTTTTTT. It translates to CASSYSGTGGEKLFF. The chain recombines TRBV6-5 with TRBJ1-4, with 11 bases that match TRBD1. This CDR3 comprises 15 residues. Germline V gene data show CDR1 as MNHEY and CDR2 as SVGAGI. V gave up 0 bases and J gave up 7 bases; unmatched junction bases: 1.

This clone has a handful of counts. The chain carries TRBV5-1 and TRBJ1-1; TRBD1 is a possible D gene (6 bases). The length of the CDR3 is 12 residues. Germline assignment: CDR1 SGHRS and CDR2 YFSETQ. V was trimmed by 4 bases and J by 7 bases, leaving 11 bases between them. The CDR3 DNA reads as TGCGCCAGCAGCCACGGACAGAATGAAGCTTTCTTT. Protein sequence: CASSHGQNEAFF. The variable domain in full, with the rest retrieved from reference TRBV5-1 and TRBJ1-1, is KAGVTQTPRYLIKTRGQQVTLSCSPISGHRSVSWYQQTPGQGLQFLFEYFSETQRNKGNFPGRFSGRQFSNSRSEMNVSTLELGDSALYLCASSHGQNEAFFGQGTRLTVV.

This chain joins TRBV19 and TRBJ2-7; 9 bases are a match to TRBD2. Trimming took 6 bases from V and 5 from J; bases not matched to a gene: 23. Germline V gene lookup returns CDR1 LNHDA and CDR2 SQIVND (reference sequence). The CDR3 is 19 amino acids. The CDR3, as DNA: TGTGCCAGTAGCCCCAGGACAGACCGCGTTAGCGGGGGTCTCGACGAGCAGTACTTC. It encodes CASSPRTDRVSGGLDEQYF.

The table lists this clone with a few counts. This rearrangement joins TRBV25-1 to TRBJ2-3; TRBD1 might be the D (5 bases). The CDR3 length is 12 residues. Germline values: CDR1 MGHDK, CDR2 SYGVNS. Trimming cost V 8 bases and J 9 bases, with 15 bases left between them. CDR3 protein: CASSTAWGTQYF. DNA of the CDR3: TGTGCCAGCTCTACCGCGTGGGGCACGCAGTATTTT. The variable domain in full, with the rest retrieved from reference TRBV25-1 and TRBJ2-3, is EADIYQTPRYLVIGTGKKITLECSQTMGHDKMYWYQQDPGMELHLIHYSYGVNSTEKGDLSSESTVSRIRTEHFPLTLESARPSHTSQYLCASSTAWGTQYFGPGTRLTVL.

The table lists this clone with a few counts. CDR3 DNA sequence: TGTGCCAGCAGCAAACCGGGACAGGGACGAGTCTACGAGCAGTACTTC. Protein sequence: CASSKPGQGRVYEQYF. The genes are TRBV14 and TRBJ2-7; TRBD1 agrees at 9 bases. The CDR3 extends over 16 amino acids. Losses at the gene ends were 5 bases for V and 3 bases for J; bases not matched to a gene: 11. The germline CDR1 and CDR2 sequences are SGHDN and FVKESK.

The chain couples TRBV6-4 to TRBJ2-7, with 7 bases lining up with TRBD1. The CDR3 has 16 residues. V was pared by 2 bases and J by 4 bases, with 11 bases of the junction left unmatched. Germline lookup yields CDR1 MRHNA and CDR2 SNTAGT. CDR3 in amino acids: CASSDHAVRGRYEQYF. Written as DNA, the CDR3 is TGTGCCAGCAGTGACCATGCGGTTAGGGGGCGTTACGAGCAGTACTTC.

The genes are TRBV6-5 and TRBJ1-6; perhaps TRBD1 as D (6 bases). Trimming pared 6 bases from V and 7 bases from J, leaving 13 bases between. This CDR3 comprises 14 residues. Germline assignment: CDR1 MNHEY and CDR2 SVGAGI. CDR3 DNA: TGTGCCAGCAGCCCTACAGGGAACAATTCACCCCTCCACTTT. As protein: CASSPTGNNSPLHF.

CDR3 in amino acids: CASSRTRGRWTEAFF. CDR3 DNA: TGTGCCAGCAGCAGGACAAGGGGTAGATGGACTGAAGCTTTCTTT. V usage is TRBV6-6 and J usage is TRBJ1-1; D possibly corresponds to TRBD1 (5 bases). The CDR3 consists of 15 residues. V was cut by 6 bases and J by 5 bases, with 19 bases left in between. CDR1 is MNHNY, CDR2 SVGAGI, per germline (reference sequence).

The V call is TRBV30, the J call TRBJ1-3, with TRBD1 as a possible D gene (5 bases). The CDR3 consists of 16 residues. Trimming took off 3 bases at V and 4 bases at J, with 19 bases between the two ends. Germline V gene lookup returns CDR1 GTSNPN and CDR2 SVGIG (reference sequence). The CDR3 reads CAWRAPGDQGGNTIYF. The CDR3 DNA reads as TGTGCCTGGAGAGCACCCGGGGACCAGGGAGGAAACACCATATATTTT.

This clone came up a few times. CDR3 sequence: CASSPQWSAGNTIYF. The DNA of the CDR3 is TGTGCCAGCAGCCCCCAGTGGTCAGCCGGAAACACCATATATTTT. The J gene is TRBJ1-3, the V gene TRBV9; D uncertain. CDR3 length equals 15 residues. CDR1 and CDR2 (germline): SGDLS, YYNGEE. The V gene lost 4 bases and the J gene lost 4 bases, with 15 bases spanning the gap.

By its share, this clone is large. The chain joins TRBV6-1 to TRBJ1-2; D possibly corresponds to TRBD1 (5 bases). This CDR3 has 17 amino acids. Trimming left V 2 bases short and J 6 bases short, with 22 bases between. The germline gives CDR1 MNHNS, CDR2 SASEGT. The CDR3 DNA follows: TGTGCCAGCAGTGAAAATCCGTGGAAAGACAGTTGGGATGGCTACACCTTC. Its protein product is CASSENPWKDSWDGYTF.

V gene TRBV28 combines with J gene TRBJ1-6, with 8 positions matching TRBD1. Losses at the gene ends were 8 bases for V and 7 bases for J; bases not matched to a gene: 1. Germline lookup yields CDR1 MDHEN and CDR2 SYDVKM. There are 12 residues in the CDR3. Here the CDR3 reads CASGQGNSPLHF. In nucleotides, the CDR3 is TGTGCCAGCGGACAGGGAAATTCACCCCTCCACTTT. Drawing the rest from reference TRBV28 and TRBJ1-6, the complete variable domain is DVKVTQSSRYLVKRTGEKVFLECVQDMDHENMFWYRQDPGLGLRLIYFSYDVKMKEKGDIPEGYSVSREKKERFSLILESASTNQTSMYLCASGQGNSPLHFGNGTRLTVT.

The chain couples TRBV29-1 to TRBJ1-2; 7 bases line up with TRBD1. The germline CDR1 and CDR2 sequences are SQVTM and ANQGSEA. V lost 4 bases and J lost 8; bases outside the gene matches: 10. The CDR3 has 13 residues. The CDR3 sequence: CSVVEGATGGYTF. DNA of the CDR3: TGCAGCGTTGTGGAGGGGGCAACGGGGGGCTACACCTTC.